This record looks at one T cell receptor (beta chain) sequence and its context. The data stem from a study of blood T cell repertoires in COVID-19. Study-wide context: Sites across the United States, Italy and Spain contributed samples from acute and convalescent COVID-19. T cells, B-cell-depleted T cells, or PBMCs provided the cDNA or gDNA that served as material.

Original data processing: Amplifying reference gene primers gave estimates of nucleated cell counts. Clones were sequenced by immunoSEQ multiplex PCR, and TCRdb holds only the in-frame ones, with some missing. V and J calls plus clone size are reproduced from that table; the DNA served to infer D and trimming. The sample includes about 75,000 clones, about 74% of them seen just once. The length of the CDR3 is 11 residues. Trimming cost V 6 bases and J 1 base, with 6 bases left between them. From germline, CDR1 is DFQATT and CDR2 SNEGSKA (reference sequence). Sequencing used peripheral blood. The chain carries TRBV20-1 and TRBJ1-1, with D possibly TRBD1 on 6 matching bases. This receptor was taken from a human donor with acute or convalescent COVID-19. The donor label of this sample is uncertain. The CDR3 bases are TGCAGTGCCAGGGGGAACACTGAAGCTTTCTTT. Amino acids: CSARGNTEAFF.